The rows below give T cell receptor beta chains drawn from one sample of a study of T cell responses to AZD1222 COVID-19 vaccine. The method was immunoSEQ multiplex PCR; TCRdb's version includes in-frame clones alone and lacks a portion of them. The sample carries over 120,000 clones, around 90% recorded once. The sample consisted of peripheral blood, taken 28 days after the second dose of the MenACWY control vaccine. These receptors were collected from an adult who received the MenACWY meningococcal vaccine as a control. CDR3s include the opening cysteine and the closing phenylalanine or tryptophan. D genes are given only for firm matches. Clone sizes are given selectively: once, few, many, or a class where the clone is expanded.

j_gene | d_gene | v_gene | abundance | CDR3aa | CDR3nt
TRBJ1-6 | NA | TRBV4-2 | NA | CASSQDSGYNSPLHF | TGTGCCAGCAGCCAAGATTCCGGATATAATTCACCCCTCCACTTT
TRBJ1-2 | NA | TRBV7-9 | NA | CASSPGTSYGYTF | TGTGCCAGCAGCCCCGGGACATCGTATGGCTACACCTTC
TRBJ1-1 | NA | TRBV6-2/TRBV6-3 | NA | CASSYAGGGQRRTEAFF | TGTGCCAGCAGTTACGCGGGGGGCGGACAACGGCGCACTGAAGCTTTCTTT
TRBJ2-5 | TRBD1 | TRBV12-3/TRBV12-4 | once | CASREGQEETQYF | TGTGCCAGCAGGGAGGGACAGGAAGAGACCCAGTACTTC
TRBJ1-2 | NA | TRBV6-5 | NA | CASSYTLGSYGYTF | TGTGCCAGCAGTTACACCCTAGGAAGCTATGGCTACACCTTC
TRBJ2-6 | TRBD1 | TRBV7-9 | NA | CASSLEQGAAGANVLTF | TGTGCCAGCAGCTTAGAACAGGGGGCAGCGGGGGCCAACGTCCTGACTTTC
TRBJ1-2 | NA | TRBV11-3 | NA | CASSLEGGRGYTF | TGTGCCAGCAGCTTAGAAGGGGGTCGTGGCTACACCTTC
TRBJ2-2 | TRBD2 | TRBV7-3 | NA | CASSLERDRTGELFF | TGTGCCAGCAGCTTAGAGCGGGATAGAACCGGGGAGCTGTTTTTT
TRBJ1-5 | NA | TRBV19 | NA | CASSRIRTDSNQPQHF | TGTGCCAGTAGTAGAATCCGGACAGATAGCAATCAGCCCCAGCATTTT
TRBJ1-3 | TRBD1 | TRBV7-9 | NA | CASSLGQGFSGNTIYF | TGTGCCAGCAGCCTCGGACAGGGGTTCTCTGGAAACACCATATATTTT
TRBJ2-7 | TRBD1 | TRBV19 | once | CASSSYTGGLDEQYF | TGTGCCAGTAGTTCGTACACAGGGGGCCTCGACGAGCAGTACTTC
TRBJ1-1 | NA | TRBV5-1 | NA | CASGGAGYTEAFF | TGCGCCAGCGGGGGGGCAGGGTACACTGAAGCTTTCTTT
TRBJ1-6 | NA | TRBV6-6 | NA | CASSYSNPNSPLHF | TGTGCCAGCAGTTACTCGAACCCCAATTCACCCCTCCACTTT
TRBJ1-5 | NA | TRBV7-2 | once | CASSSTRNQPQHF | TGTGCCAGCAGCTCCACCCGCAATCAGCCCCAGCATTTT
TRBJ1-2 | NA | TRBV3-1/TRBV3-2 | NA | CASSQDPREDGYTF | TGTGCCAGCAGCCAAGATCCCAGGGAGGATGGCTACACCTTC
TRBJ2-2 | NA | TRBV6-5 | NA | CASSYSRAAGELFF | TGTGCCAGCAGTTACTCGAGGGCAGCCGGGGAGCTGTTTTTT
TRBJ1-1 | NA | TRBV6-5 | NA | CASGQREGNTEAFF | TGTGCCAGCGGCCAGAGGGAGGGGAACACTGAAGCTTTCTTT
TRBJ1-1 | NA | TRBV18 | once | CASSPPKGYAEAFF | TGTGCCAGCTCACCACCGAAGGGTTACGCTGAAGCTTTCTTT
TRBJ2-1 | NA | TRBV29-1 | NA | CSVDRDPRPNEQFF | TGCAGCGTTGATAGAGATCCCCGGCCCAATGAGCAGTTCTTC
TRBJ2-7 | NA | TRBV6-2/TRBV6-3 | NA | CASSRDSRYEQYF | TGTGCCAGCAGTAGGGACTCCCGCTACGAGCAGTACTTC
TRBJ1-1 | NA | TRBV5-4 | NA | CASSLGRGRGEEAFF | TGTGCCAGCAGCTTGGGACGGGGCAGGGGTGAAGAAGCTTTCTTT
TRBJ1-1 | TRBD1 | TRBV4-1 | NA | CASSRKADRATEAFF | TGCGCCAGCAGCCGTAAAGCGGACAGGGCGACTGAAGCTTTCTTT
TRBJ1-4 | NA | TRBV5-1 | few | CASSLVQGSTNEKLFF | TGCGCCAGCAGCTTGGTGCAGGGGAGCACTAATGAAAAACTGTTTTTT
TRBJ2-2 | NA | TRBV7-8 | NA | CASRQGWMNTGELFF | TGTGCCAGCAGGCAGGGTTGGATGAACACCGGGGAGCTGTTTTTT
TRBJ2-3 | NA | TRBV18 | NA | CASSPGSRGDTQYF | TGTGCCAGCTCACCAGGGAGCCGAGGAGATACGCAGTATTTT
TRBJ2-6 | TRBD1 | TRBV19 | NA | CASSMGQPGANVLTF | TGTGCCAGTAGTATGGGACAGCCTGGGGCCAACGTCCTGACTTTC
TRBJ1-2 | TRBD1 | TRBV5-6 | NA | CASSGGQEANYGYTF | TGTGCCAGCAGCGGCGGACAGGAGGCTAACTATGGCTACACCTTC
TRBJ2-1 | NA | TRBV7-9 | NA | CASSLQGNEQFF | TGTGCCAGCAGCTTACAGGGCAATGAGCAGTTCTTC
TRBJ2-3 | TRBD2 | TRBV3-1/TRBV3-2 | NA | CASSLLAGGSDTQYF | TGTGCCAGCAGCCTATTAGCGGGAGGGTCAGATACGCAGTATTTT
TRBJ1-5 | NA | TRBV5-1 | NA | CASSLGTGGQPQHF | TGCGCCAGCAGCCTCGGGACCGGCGGGCAGCCCCAGCATTTT
TRBJ2-7 | NA | TRBV28 | NA | CASRATGAYEQYF | TGTGCCAGCAGGGCAACAGGAGCATACGAGCAGTACTTC
TRBJ2-5 | NA | TRBV28 | NA | CASSSLGGGGRETQYF | TGTGCCAGCAGTTCCCTGGGAGGGGGAGGGCGAGAGACCCAGTACTTC
TRBJ2-3 | NA | TRBV25-1 | NA | CASSEYMGTDTQYF | TGTGCCAGCAGTGAATATATGGGCACAGATACGCAGTATTTT
TRBJ2-1 | TRBD2 | TRBV9 | NA | CASSVEVSGTYNEQFF | TGTGCCAGCAGCGTAGAAGTAAGCGGGACTTACAATGAGCAGTTCTTC
TRBJ1-3 | NA | TRBV2 | NA | CASKVGTYSSYTSGNTIYF | TGTGCCAGCAAGGTCGGGACATATTCTTCATATACCTCTGGAAACACCATATATTTT
TRBJ2-1 | NA | TRBV14 | NA | CASTSRGNNEQFF | TGTGCCAGCACCTCCCGGGGCAACAATGAGCAGTTCTTC
TRBJ1-5 | NA | TRBV27 | NA | CASSLSTGNQPQHF | TGTGCCAGCAGTTTATCGACAGGTAATCAGCCCCAGCATTTT
TRBJ1-1 | TRBD1 | TRBV19 | NA | CATTGPNTEAFF | TGTGCCACGACAGGGCCGAACACTGAAGCTTTCTTT
TRBJ2-3 | TRBD1 | TRBV28 | NA | CASSLSRTGRITDTQYF | TGTGCCAGCAGTCTCTCCCGGACAGGGCGAATTACAGATACGCAGTATTTT
TRBJ2-5 | NA | TRBV7-7 | NA | CASSLLGAGVQETQYF | TGTGCTAGCAGCCTCCTGGGGGCAGGTGTACAAGAGACCCAGTACTTC
TRBJ1-1 | NA | TRBV2 | NA | CASSDTVYSGWNTEAFF | TGTGCCAGCAGTGATACAGTTTATTCGGGGTGGAACACTGAAGCTTTCTTT
TRBJ1-6 | TRBD1 | TRBV24-1 | NA | CATSEGTGTGGNSPLHF | TGTGCCACCAGTGAGGGGACCGGGACAGGCGGTAATTCACCCCTCCACTTT
TRBJ1-4 | TRBD1 | TRBV9 | NA | CASSSNTGVGEKLFF | TGTGCCAGCAGCTCCAATACAGGGGTAGGAGAAAAACTGTTTTTT
TRBJ2-7 | NA | TRBV7-2 | NA | CASSLQGTYEQYF | TGTGCCAGCAGCTTACAGGGGACGTACGAGCAGTACTTC
TRBJ1-2 | NA | TRBV4-3 | NA | CASSQVQGNYGYTF | TGCGCCAGCAGCCAAGTGCAGGGGAACTATGGCTACACCTTC